What follows are 15 T cell receptor beta chains derived from one specimen sequenced in a study of siplizumab effects on memory and regulatory T cells. Profiling relied on immunoSEQ multiplex PCR, and the TCRdb table lists in-frame clones only, not all of them. The sample includes fewer than 120,000 clones, roughly 92% of them seen just once. Sequenced sample: CD4+ T cells sorted from blood. These receptors were obtained from a human donor in good health.

V is TRBV6-6 and J is TRBJ2-7; 12 bases map to TRBD2. Trimming cost V 2 bases and J 2 bases; bases outside gene matches: 4. Germline CDR1 reads MNHNY; CDR2 reads SVGAGI (reference sequence). The CDR3 sequence is 16 residues long. As DNA, the CDR3 is TGTGCCAGCAGTTACGACCTAGCGGGAGGGACCTACGAGCAGTACTTC. Its protein product is CASSYDLAGGTYEQYF.

As to this clone: This same CDR3 is encoded by further DNA sequences in the sample. The V and J genes are TRBV7-2 and TRBJ1-1; no clear D gene. CDR1 SGHTA and CDR2 FQGNSA come from the germline V gene. The germline V and J ends were trimmed by 5 bases and 4 bases, with 14 bases remaining between them. CDR3 length: 14 amino acids. CDR3 sequence: CASSVTSGPTEAFF. CDR3 nucleotides: TGTGCCAGCAGCGTAACATCAGGTCCCACTGAAGCTTTCTTT.

This chain links TRBV6-5 with TRBJ1-6; D uncertain. Deletions cut 5 bases from V and 10 bases from J, with 15 bases between. There are 14 residues in the CDR3. Germline CDR1 is MNHEY and CDR2 is SVGAGI. CDR3 DNA sequence: TGTGCCAGCAGTAGGGCAAAAGAAGGGTCACCCCTCCACTTT. Its protein product is CASSRAKEGSPLHF.

The chain employs TRBV6-1 and TRBJ2-7, with D maybe TRBD1 (5 bases). Germline CDR1 reads MNHNS; CDR2 reads SASEGT. This CDR3 contains 13 residues. Deletions cut 6 bases from V and 3 bases from J, with 12 bases between. The CDR3 region has the DNA TGTGCCAGCAGGCCAACAGGAATCTACGAGCAGTACTTC. Protein: CASRPTGIYEQYF.

The chain combines TRBV11-2 with TRBJ2-1, with 13 bases aligning to TRBD2. Losses at the gene ends were 3 bases for V and 1 base for J; bases not matched to a gene: 6. The CDR3 extends over 18 amino acids. The germline CDR1 and CDR2 sequences are SGHAT and FQNNGV. CDR3 residues: CASSFSWTSGGSYNEQFF. The CDR3, as DNA: TGTGCCAGCAGCTTCTCATGGACTAGCGGGGGATCCTACAATGAGCAGTTCTTC.

This clone was picked up one time. V is TRBV12-5 and J is TRBJ2-5, with TRBD1 as a possible D gene (5 bases). Germline CDR1 reads LGHNT; CDR2 reads FRNRAP. CDR3 length: 13 residues. V was shortened by 6 bases and J by 5 bases, with 13 bases between the two germline ends. CDR3 DNA sequence: TGTGCTAGTGGGTCAGGGATTTCGGAGACCCAGTACTTC. Protein product: CASGSGISETQYF.

J is TRBJ2-5 and V is TRBV15; tentative D call: TRBD2 (6 bases). CDR1 LNHNV and CDR2 YYDKDF come from the germline V gene (reference sequence). Trimming pared 0 bases from V and 2 bases from J, leaving 13 bases between. The CDR3 is 16 amino acids. DNA for the CDR3: TGTGCCACCAGCAGAGATGTGGGGGGATCTCAAGAGACCCAGTACTTC. Protein sequence: CATSRDVGGSQETQYF.

This chain joins TRBV18 and TRBJ2-2; D is undetermined. Trimming pared 4 bases from V and 0 bases from J, leaving 6 bases between. Germline V gene data show CDR1 as KGHSH and CDR2 as LQKENI. There are 14 residues in the CDR3. As DNA, the CDR3 is TGTGCCAGCTCACGGGAAACGAACACCGGGGAGCTGTTTTTT. It yields the protein CASSRETNTGELFF.

Comments on this clone: The same CDR3 is also encoded by other DNA sequences in this sample. The chain uses TRBV27 and TRBJ1-2, with TRBD1 identical over 8 bases. The CDR3 extends over 13 amino acids. V shed 4 bases and J 8 bases; nucleotides not matched to a gene: 6. Germline CDR1 is MNHEY and CDR2 is SMNVEV (reference sequence). The CDR3 region is CASSSDRGEGYTF. In DNA form, the CDR3 reads TGTGCCAGCAGTTCAGACAGGGGAGAAGGCTACACCTTC.

The chain carries TRBV2 and TRBJ1-2; D remains ambiguous. This CDR3 is built from 13 residues. Trimming left V 7 bases short and J 8 bases short, with 17 bases between. The germline CDR1 and CDR2 sequences are SNHLY and FYNNEI. DNA of the CDR3: TGTGCCAGCATTGTTGGGGAATTAAACGGCTACACCTTC. Its protein product is CASIVGELNGYTF. Full variable domain (rest looked up from reference TRBV2 and TRBJ1-2): EPEVTQTPSHQVTQMGQEVILRCVPISNHLYFYWYRQILGQKVEFLVSFYNNEISEKSEIFDDQFSVERPDGSNFTLKIRSTKLEDSAMYFCASIVGELNGYTFGSGTRLTVV.

This chain uses TRBV28 with TRBJ2-5; TRBD1 might be the D (6 bases). CDR1 and CDR2 (germline): MDHEN, SYDVKM. This CDR3 contains 17 residues. V lost 7 bases and J lost 5, with 26 bases in between. DNA of the CDR3: TGTGCCAGCACCCTTCGATCGTGGCAGGGGTTATCGGAGACCCAGTACTTC. This translates into CASTLRSWQGLSETQYF.

This sequence joins TRBV14 and TRBJ1-1; D gene unclear. Trimming shortened V by 4 bases and J by 3 bases, and 9 bases separated the two germline ends. The CDR3 has 13 residues. Germline-derived CDR1 and CDR2 are SGHDN and FVKESK. The CDR3 nucleotides read TGTGCCAGCAGCCTCCAGGAAGACACTGAAGCTTTCTTT. Its protein is CASSLQEDTEAFF.

The chain combines TRBV2 with TRBJ1-2; D remains ambiguous. The CDR3 length is 15 residues. V was pared by 8 bases and J by 0 bases, with 16 bases between. CDR1 and CDR2 (germline): SNHLY, FYNNEI. Written as DNA, the CDR3 is TGTGCCAGCGCGCGAACAGCGTCAGCTAACTATGGCTACACCTTC. Encoded protein: CASARTASANYGYTF.

The chain uses TRBV11-3 and TRBJ2-4; no clear D gene. CDR1 is SGHNT, CDR2 YENEEA, per germline. Trimming removed 5 bases at V and 8 bases at J, with 13 bases between. The CDR3 is 13 residues long. The CDR3: CASSHSGRDIQYF. The DNA of the CDR3 is TGTGCCAGCAGCCACAGTGGTAGGGACATTCAGTACTTC.

The CDR3 DNA sequence: TGTGCCAGCAGTGAATCCCTGAGGGGAAGTATGGCCGGGGAGCTGTTTTTT. Residues: CASSESLRGSMAGELFF. The chain carries TRBV2 and TRBJ2-2; possibly TRBD1 or TRBD2 for D (5 bases each). Trimming removed 2 bases at V and 6 bases at J, with 19 bases between. The germline gives CDR1 SNHLY, CDR2 FYNNEI. The CDR3 has 17 amino acids.